The sequence of this TCR beta chain was determined in a study of blood T cell repertoires in COVID-19. Trimming removed 2 bases from V and 7 bases from J, with 14 bases in between. The CDR3 sequence is 14 residues long. Germline V gives CDR1 SGHAT, CDR2 FQNNGV. The study recruited people aged roughly 18 to 100 years across approximately 24 US areas. Which cohort a participant joined came from the clinical history participants gave. Using immunoSEQ multiplex PCR, the repertoire was profiled, and TCRdb retains in-frame clones only, with some absent. The sample comprises about 190,000 clones, under 80% of which are singletons, and around 17% rests with the top ten.

This receptor was obtained from a woman aged 50 to 60 with acute COVID-19. V gene TRBV11-2 combines with J gene TRBJ2-5; no firm D call. The specimen was PBMCs or T cells enriched from blood (not recorded which). The CDR3 sequence is CASSLSQALGTQYF. DNA of the CDR3: TGTGCCAGCAGCTTAAGTCAGGCCTTAGGGACCCAGTACTTC.